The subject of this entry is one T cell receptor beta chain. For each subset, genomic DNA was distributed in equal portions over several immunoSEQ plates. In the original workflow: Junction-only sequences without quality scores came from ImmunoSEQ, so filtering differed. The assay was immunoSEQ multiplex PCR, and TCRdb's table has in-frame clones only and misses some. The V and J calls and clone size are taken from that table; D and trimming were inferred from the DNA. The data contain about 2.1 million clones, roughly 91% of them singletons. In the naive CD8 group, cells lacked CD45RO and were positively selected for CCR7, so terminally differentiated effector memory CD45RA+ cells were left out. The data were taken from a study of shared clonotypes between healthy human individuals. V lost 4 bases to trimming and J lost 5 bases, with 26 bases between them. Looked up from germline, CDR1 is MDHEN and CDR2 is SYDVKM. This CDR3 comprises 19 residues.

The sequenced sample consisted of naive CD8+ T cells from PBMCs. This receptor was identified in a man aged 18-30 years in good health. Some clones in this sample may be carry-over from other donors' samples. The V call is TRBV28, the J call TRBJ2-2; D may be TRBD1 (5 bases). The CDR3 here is CASSSALLAGYGSTGELFF. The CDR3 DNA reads TGTGCCAGCAGTTCCGCCCTTCTGGCAGGGTACGGTTCGACCGGGGAGCTGTTTTTT.